The 30 T cell receptor beta chains below come from one sample, sequenced in a study of T cell responses to AZD1222 COVID-19 vaccine. Here immunoSEQ multiplex PCR was the method, and the copy in TCRdb shows in-frame clones only, minus some. Here the sample spans some 95,000 clones, 88% being singletons. This material consisted of peripheral blood, taken 28 days after the second AZD1222 dose. The receptors originated from an adult who received the AZD1222 COVID-19 vaccine.

V gene TRBV30 combines with J gene TRBJ2-7; no definite D call. The length of the CDR3 is 12 residues. Trimming stripped 3 bases from V and 6 bases from J, with 12 bases between. Germline CDR1 GTSNPN, CDR2 SVGIG (reference sequence). CDR3: CAWSRLETEQYF. CDR3 in DNA: TGTGCCTGGAGCCGATTAGAAACCGAGCAGTACTTC. The variable domain in full, with the rest retrieved from reference TRBV30 and TRBJ2-7, is SQTIHQWPATLVQPVGSPLSLECTVEGTSNPNLYWYRQAAGRGLQLLFYSVGIGQISSEVPQNLSASRPQDRQFILSSKKLLLSDSGFYLCAWSRLETEQYFGPGTRLTVT.

The rearrangement uses TRBV7-8 and TRBJ1-3; the D gene is possibly TRBD1 (6 bases). Trimming stripped 6 bases from V and 3 bases from J, with 15 bases between. Germline assignment: CDR1 SGHVS and CDR2 FQNEAQ. CDR3 size: 15 residues. CDR3 residues: CASSYRGGLGNTIYF. CDR3 nucleotide sequence: TGTGCCAGCAGTTACCGGGGGGGGCTTGGAAACACCATATATTTT.

This clone showed up just a few times. This sequence joins TRBV27 and TRBJ2-7, with D maybe TRBD2 (6 bases). Germline CDR1 MNHEY, CDR2 SMNVEV (reference sequence). V was pared by 8 bases and J by 9 bases, with 23 bases between. There are 14 residues in the CDR3. The CDR3: CASSRLGEADWQYF. The CDR3 coding sequence is TGTGCCAGCTCCCGGTTGGGGGAGGCAGATTGGCAGTACTTC.

V gene TRBV9 combines with J gene TRBJ1-2, with D possibly TRBD1 on 5 matching bases. This CDR3 spans 16 amino acids. Deletions cut 0 bases from V and 6 bases from J, with 18 bases between. CDR1 SGDLS and CDR2 YYNGEE come from the germline V gene. CDR3 amino acids: CASSVDSQGYFHGYTF. CDR3 in DNA: TGTGCCAGCAGCGTAGACTCGCAGGGTTACTTTCATGGCTACACCTTC.

The rearrangement links TRBV20-1 to TRBJ1-1; weak D call: TRBD1 (5 bases). Germline lookup yields CDR1 DFQATT and CDR2 SNEGSKA (reference sequence). V dropped 4 bases and J dropped 10 bases, with 10 bases sitting between them. CDR3 size: 10 residues. CDR3 sequence: CSAIQGRAFF. CDR3 sequence (DNA): TGCAGTGCTATTCAGGGACGAGCTTTCTTT.

The V and J genes are TRBV15 and TRBJ2-1; 16 bases match TRBD2. Trimming took 0 bases from V and 2 from J; bases not matched to a gene: 13. This CDR3 has 22 residues. Looked up from germline, CDR1 is LNHNV and CDR2 is YYDKDF (reference sequence). The CDR3 is CATSRDPRSAGTSGRAYNEQFF. The CDR3, as DNA: TGTGCCACCAGCAGAGATCCCCGATCAGCCGGGACTAGCGGGAGGGCCTACAATGAGCAGTTCTTC.

This clone has a single count. The chain's CDR3 is CASSQGTRGETQYF. CDR3 DNA: TGCGCCAGCAGCCAAGGGACTCGGGGAGAGACCCAGTACTTC. The gene calls are TRBV4-3 and TRBJ2-5; a weak D match, TRBD2 (5 bases). The CDR3 length is 14 residues. Germline V CDR1 and CDR2: LGHNA, YSLEER. V lost 1 base and J 4 bases, leaving 10 bases between the germline ends.

This clone was recorded only once. The chain uses TRBV6-4 and TRBJ2-2; D may be TRBD2 (6 bases). CDR1 and CDR2 from the germline V gene are MRHNA and SNTAGT. Trimming took off 3 bases at V and 5 bases at J, with 10 bases between the two ends. The CDR3 runs to 14 residues. For the CDR3, the DNA is TGTGCCAGCAGTGAGTCGGGGGAAACCGGGGAGCTGTTTTTT. Translation gives CASSESGETGELFF.

V and J are TRBV5-6 and TRBJ1-1, with 10 bases matching TRBD1. Trimming removed 0 bases from V and 4 bases from J; junction bases left unmatched: 3. The CDR3 extends over 15 amino acids. Germline V CDR1 and CDR2: SGHDT, YYEEEE. The CDR3 is CASSLARTGGTEAFF. The CDR3 region has the DNA TGTGCCAGCAGCTTGGCCAGGACAGGGGGCACTGAAGCTTTCTTT.

The chain couples TRBV28 to TRBJ2-3; D possibly matches TRBD1 or TRBD2 (6 bases each). The CDR3 is 16 residues long. Germline lookup yields CDR1 MDHEN and CDR2 SYDVKM. V lost 4 bases, J lost 4 bases, and 18 bases lay in between. Here the CDR3 reads CASSSSGAGEADTQYF. CDR3 sequence (DNA): TGTGCCAGCAGTTCCTCGGGGGCAGGGGAGGCAGATACGCAGTATTTT.

The J gene is TRBJ2-7, the V gene TRBV10-3; the D gene is possibly TRBD1 (6 bases). The ends were cut back, 4 bases at V and 5 bases at J, with 9 bases in the middle. This CDR3 contains 12 residues. CDR1 and CDR2 (germline): ENHRY, SYGVKD. CDR3 nucleotides: TGTGCCATCAGTGGGACAGACGACGAGCAGTACTTC. Protein sequence: CAISGTDDEQYF.

V gene TRBV4-2 combines with J gene TRBJ2-7, with D hard to call. The CDR3 has 14 amino acids. V lost 0 bases and J 3 bases, leaving 9 bases between the germline ends. Germline lookup yields CDR1 LGHNA and CDR2 YNFKEQ. The CDR3 nucleotides read TGTGCCAGCAGCCAAGAGTACTCTCGCTACGAGCAGTACTTC. Amino acid sequence: CASSQEYSRYEQYF.

This clone was recorded once. The chain combines TRBV2 with TRBJ1-2, with D perhaps TRBD1 (6 bases). V lost 4 bases to trimming and J lost 5 bases, with 14 bases between them. The V gene's germline CDR1 is SNHLY and CDR2 FYNNEI. The CDR3 is 14 amino acids. The CDR3 reads CASSVQGREYGYTF. The DNA for the CDR3 is TGTGCCAGCAGTGTACAGGGAAGGGAGTATGGCTACACCTTC.

The rearrangement uses TRBV9 and TRBJ1-1; D ambiguous. V dropped 6 bases and J dropped 2 bases, with 17 bases sitting between them. CDR3 length equals 15 residues. CDR1 is SGDLS and CDR2 is YYNGEE in the germline V gene. This CDR3 reads CASTKRDFENTEAFF. The CDR3 DNA reads TGTGCCAGCACCAAGCGGGATTTCGAAAACACTGAAGCTTTCTTT.

The genes are TRBV6-5 and TRBJ2-5; D remains ambiguous. Trimming took off 7 bases at V and 0 bases at J, with 12 bases between the two ends. This CDR3 region has 14 residues. The germline V gene has CDR1 MNHEY and CDR2 SVGAGI. CDR3 bases: TGTGCCAGCATTCCCTTAGGCTACCAAGAGACCCAGTACTTC. Protein: CASIPLGYQETQYF.

This chain joins TRBV19 and TRBJ2-7; D may be TRBD1 or TRBD2 (5 bases each). Per the germline V gene, CDR1 is LNHDA and CDR2 is SQIVND (reference sequence). The CDR3 extends over 14 amino acids. V was cut by 5 bases and J by 0 bases, with 11 bases left in between. The CDR3 is CASSPRDASYEQYF. CDR3 nucleotides: TGTGCCAGTAGTCCGAGGGACGCCTCCTACGAGCAGTACTTC.

Here the CDR3 DNA reads TGTGCCAGCAGCTTGCTAGCGGGGGGTGCCGGGGAGCTGTTTTTT. As protein: CASSLLAGGAGELFF. The chain links TRBV7-3 to TRBJ2-2; 11 nucleotides match TRBD2. Germline CDR1 reads SGHTA; CDR2 reads FQGTGA. V was clipped by 3 bases and J by 6 bases; unmatched bases: 3. The CDR3 has 15 residues.

The chain couples TRBV3-1 (or the pseudogene TRBV3-2) to TRBJ1-6; D remains ambiguous. CDR3 length: 16 residues. The V end was cut by 1 base, the J end by 5 bases, with 12 bases between. Germline CDR1 reads LGHDT; CDR2 reads YNNKEL (reference sequence). The CDR3 sequence: CASSQGLAGNNSPLHF. The CDR3 DNA is TGTGCCAGCAGCCAAGGTTTGGCGGGAAATAATTCACCCCTCCACTTT.

This sequence joins TRBV7-9 and TRBJ2-5; D is possibly TRBD1 (6 bases). The V end was cut by 0 bases, the J end by 3 bases, with 8 bases between. The CDR3 runs 14 residues. CDR1 is SEHNR, CDR2 FQNEAQ, per germline (reference sequence). The chain's CDR3 is CASSLAGQKETQYF. CDR3 nucleotide sequence: TGTGCCAGCAGCTTAGCAGGACAGAAAGAGACCCAGTACTTC.

This chain joins TRBV5-4 and TRBJ1-2, with D tentatively TRBD1 (5 bases). The CDR3 contains 16 residues. From germline, CDR1 is SGHNT and CDR2 YYREEE (reference sequence). V lost 5 bases to trimming and J lost 4 bases, with 21 bases between them. The DNA of the CDR3 is TGTGCCAGCAGAAGGGACCGGGACGGCTCGGTCTATGGCTACACCTTC. The encoded protein is CASRRDRDGSVYGYTF.

The CDR3 reads CAWAGGLYTEAFF. The CDR3 DNA sequence: TGTGCCTGGGCAGGGGGGCTCTACACTGAAGCTTTCTTT. The chain is built from TRBV30 and TRBJ1-1; TRBD1 aligns across 7 bases. The germline gives CDR1 GTSNPN, CDR2 SVGIG (reference sequence). V dropped 5 bases and J dropped 3; count of bases not matched to a gene: 6. The CDR3 consists of 13 residues.

The chain links TRBV24-1 to TRBJ1-5, with 8 bases matching TRBD1. Germline CDR1 reads KGHDR; CDR2 reads SFDVKD. With 4 bases clipped from V and 9 bases from J, the junction kept 1 base outside the gene matches. This CDR3 region has 12 residues. The CDR3 loop reads CATSETGAPQHF. DNA for the CDR3: TGTGCCACCAGTGAGACAGGGGCGCCCCAGCATTTT.

CDR3 amino acids: CASSLGVGLAYGYTF. The CDR3, as DNA: TGTGCCAGCAGCTTAGGGGTGGGTTTAGCCTATGGCTACACCTTC. The chain combines TRBV7-8 with TRBJ1-2; no definite D call. V was pared by 1 base and J by 4 bases, with 13 bases between. This CDR3 is built from 15 residues. CDR1 and CDR2 (germline): SGHVS, FQNEAQ.

V and J are TRBV7-9 and TRBJ1-1; a possible D gene is TRBD1 (6 bases). Germline V gene lookup returns CDR1 SEHNR and CDR2 FQNEAQ (reference sequence). The CDR3 is 13 residues long. Trimming stripped 1 base from V and 5 bases from J, with 8 bases between. CDR3 DNA sequence: TGTGCCAGCAGCTTAGACAGGGTGACTGAAGCTTTCTTT. Amino acid sequence: CASSLDRVTEAFF.

The chain couples TRBV5-8 to TRBJ1-1; D remains ambiguous. Per the germline V gene, CDR1 is SGHTS and CDR2 is YDEGEE. The germline V and J ends were trimmed by 1 base and 4 bases, with 5 bases remaining between them. This CDR3 is built from 12 residues. In DNA, the CDR3 is TGTGCCAGCAGCTTGACGTCCACTGAAGCTTTCTTT. It codes for CASSLTSTEAFF.

A single count supports this clone. This chain joins TRBV7-3 and TRBJ2-5; 7 bases map to TRBD1. After removal of 1 base from V and 5 bases from J, the junction contained 1 base not matched to a gene. The CDR3 covers 13 residues. Germline CDR1 and CDR2: SGHTA and FQGTGA. The DNA for the CDR3 is TGTGCCAGCAGCTTAAACAGGGGTGAGACCCAGTACTTC. Translated, it gives CASSLNRGETQYF.

V and J are TRBV6-5 and TRBJ1-3; D call uncertain. V dropped 5 bases and J dropped 0 bases, with 11 bases sitting between them. The CDR3 has 15 amino acids. Germline CDR1 reads MNHEY; CDR2 reads SVGAGI. Here the CDR3 reads CASSSVGSSGNTIYF. The CDR3 DNA reads TGTGCCAGCAGTAGTGTAGGCAGCTCTGGAAACACCATATATTTT.

For the CDR3, the DNA is TGTGCCAGCAGTTCTTACACGGGTGAAGCTTTCTTT. Protein sequence: CASSSYTGEAFF. The chain uses TRBV6-5 and TRBJ1-1; no clear D. The V gene lost 4 bases and the J gene lost 7 bases, with 10 bases spanning the gap. Germline V gives CDR1 MNHEY, CDR2 SVGAGI. This CDR3 comprises 12 residues.

The chain recombines TRBV14 with TRBJ1-2; D unclear. Trimming shortened V by 1 base and J by 0 bases, and 6 bases separated the two germline ends. The germline V gene encodes CDR1 SGHDN and CDR2 FVKESK. The CDR3 length is 14 residues. CDR3 nucleotides: TGTGCCAGCAGCCAAGGTAGATCTAACTATGGCTACACCTTC. Translating gives CASSQGRSNYGYTF.

The V gene is TRBV14, the J gene TRBJ2-1, with D possibly being TRBD2 (6 bases). This CDR3 region has 13 residues. Trimming removed 7 bases at V and 4 bases at J, with 11 bases between. Germline CDR1 and CDR2: SGHDN and FVKESK. The CDR3 spells CASNGDFYNEQFF. The CDR3 region has the DNA TGTGCCAGCAACGGGGACTTTTACAATGAGCAGTTCTTC.